Following are 19 T cell receptor beta chains from one sample sequenced in a study of blood T cells in healthy people across ages. With a J-beta primer mix and a sample-barcoded 5' primer, a second PCR ran roughly 7 to 11 cycles. Each CDR3 protein is one row after TCRdb ran MiXCR on the 5' RACE reads. The sample shows over 500,000 distinct CDR3 sequences, about 50% of them seen only once. Sequencing used blood. Receptor source: a woman aged 80 or over in good health.

This clonotype was counted at least ten times. The chain is built from TRBV2 and TRBJ1-5; D is ambiguous. V lost 3 bases and J lost 3, with 9 bases in between. CDR1 is SNHLY and CDR2 is FYNNEI in the germline V gene. The CDR3 is 14 amino acids. The CDR3 DNA follows: TGTGCCAGCAGTGAGTCCAGGAACAATCAGCCCCAGCATTTT. Its translation: CASSESRNNQPQHF.

This chain joins TRBV28 and TRBJ1-2; TRBD1 aligns across 7 bases. Germline V CDR1 and CDR2: MDHEN, SYDVKM. CDR3 length: 14 amino acids. The ends lost 7 bases at V and 0 bases at J; junction bases unmatched: 5. The CDR3 loop reads CASKHRGPNYGYTF. The CDR3 DNA reads TGTGCCAGCAAACACAGGGGACCTAACTATGGCTACACCTTC.

The V gene is TRBV3-1, the J gene TRBJ2-5; D unresolved. The tail of the sequence fits TRBJ2-7 better, so the J call may be wrong. This CDR3 spans 14 amino acids. The germline CDR1 and CDR2 sequences are LGHDT and YNNKEL (reference sequence). The CDR3 nucleotides read TGTGCCAGCAGCCCTGCCCCGGACCACTACGAGCAGTACTTC. Translated, it gives CASSPAPDHYEQYF.

This clonotype was detected once. A read error may explain this, as a much larger clone is one base away. The chain recombines TRBV29-1 with TRBJ1-2; 7 bases fit TRBD1. Germline CDR1 is SQVTM and CDR2 is ANQGSEA. V shed 5 bases, J shed 7 bases, and the junction held 10 bases outside the gene matches. This CDR3 is built from 13 residues. CDR3 region: CSVQDRFSLGYTF. The CDR3 coding sequence is TGCAGCGTTCAGGACAGGTTTTCCCTTGGCTACACCTTC.

This rearrangement joins TRBV5-8 to TRBJ1-2, with D unclear. Trimming left V 0 bases short and J 3 bases short, with 9 bases between. CDR3 length: 14 amino acids. Germline CDR1 is SGHTS and CDR2 is YDEGEE. The CDR3 DNA follows: TGTGCCAGCAGCTTGGGGCCTTCGCACTATGGCTACACCTTC. Translation gives CASSLGPSHYGYTF. Filled out from reference TRBV5-8 and TRBJ1-2, the complete variable domain reads EAGVTQSPTHLIKTRGQQATLRCSPISGHTSVYWYQQALGLGLQFLLWYDEGEERNRGNFPPRFSGRQFPNYSSELNVNALELEDSALYLCASSLGPSHYGYTFGSGTRLTVV.

As regards this clonotype: Since the CDR3 does not end with the conserved phenylalanine or tryptophan, this likely comes from a read error. This chain joins TRBV9 and TRBJ2-1, with 7 bases identical to TRBD2. The J call may be faulty, since TRBJ2-7 better matches the DNA end. Germline V gene lookup returns CDR1 SGDLS and CDR2 YYNGEE. The CDR3 contains 19 residues. CDR3 loop: CASSVGRVGGSNLLNEQYL. For the CDR3, the DNA is TGTGCCAGCAGCGTAGGTAGGGTGGGCGGGAGTAACTTATTAAATGAGCAGTACCTC.

The chain joins TRBV4-2 to TRBJ1-4, with 7 positions matching TRBD1. Germline values: CDR1 LGHNA, CDR2 YNFKEQ. V shed 4 bases, J shed 5 bases, and the junction held 7 bases outside the gene matches. This CDR3 is 15 amino acids long. CDR3 sequence: CASSLPGQQNEKLFF. CDR3 bases: TGTGCCAGCAGCCTACCGGGACAGCAGAATGAAAAACTGTTTTTT.

The chain couples TRBV29-1 to TRBJ2-4; D tentatively reads TRBD1 or TRBD2 (5 bases each). The germline V gene encodes CDR1 SQVTM and CDR2 ANQGSEA. There are 14 residues in the CDR3. V was trimmed by 3 bases and J by 9 bases, leaving 18 bases between them. CDR3 loop: CSVEATRDGGIQYF. Written as DNA, the CDR3 is TGCAGCGTTGAGGCGACCAGGGACGGAGGCATTCAGTACTTC.

The V and J genes are TRBV20-1 and TRBJ2-1; no firm D call. In germline, CDR1 is DFQATT, CDR2 SNEGSKA (reference sequence). Trimming removed 6 bases at V and 8 bases at J, with 14 bases between. CDR3 length: 12 residues. The DNA for the CDR3 is TGCAGTGCCCCGGCAGCACATCATGAGCAGTTCTTC. This sequence encodes CSAPAAHHEQFF.

In this sample, this clonotype turned up once. This may be a read error: a much more frequent sequence differs by one nucleotide. The genes are TRBV11-2 and TRBJ2-7; no clear D gene. From germline, CDR1 is SGHAT and CDR2 FQNNGV. This CDR3 contains 14 residues. The CDR3 nucleotides read TGTACCAGCAGCTTAGATCCCCGGTCGGACGAGCAGTACTTC. Protein product: CTSSLDPRSDEQYF. Full variable domain (outside the CDR3, taken from reference TRBV11-2 and TRBJ2-7): EAGVAQSPRYKIIEKRQSVAFWCNPISGHATLYWYQQILGQGPKLLIQFQNNGVVDDSQLPKDRFSAERLKGVDSTLKIQPAKLEDSAVYLCTSSLDPRSDEQYFGPGTRLTVT.

The genes are TRBV20-1 and TRBJ1-2; D gene ambiguous. The CDR3 is 12 amino acids. V dropped 3 bases and J dropped 5 bases, with 10 bases sitting between them. Germline V gives CDR1 DFQATT, CDR2 SNEGSKA (reference sequence). As DNA, the CDR3 is TGCAGTGCTAGGGTAGGCACGTATGGCTACACCTTC. Encoded protein: CSARVGTYGYTF.

This clonotype was found a few times. This chain uses TRBV12-3 or TRBV12-4 with TRBJ2-5; 8 bases are a match to TRBD2. This CDR3 comprises 15 residues. V was pared by 3 bases and J by 11 bases, with 14 bases of the junction left unmatched. As DNA, the CDR3 is TGTGCCAGCAGTTTCGGGGGGGTGGAACTATATGGGCAGTACTTC. Translation: CASSFGGVELYGQYF.

There are many counts of this clonotype. The chain carries TRBV12-3 or TRBV12-4 and TRBJ1-2; D gene ambiguous. V lost 5 bases and J lost 5, with 6 bases in between. The CDR3 is 11 residues long. As DNA, the CDR3 is TGTGCCAGCAGTCCCGGTTATGGCTACACCTTC. This sequence encodes CASSPGYGYTF.

This sequence joins TRBV3-1 and TRBJ1-1; 7 nucleotides agree with TRBD1. Germline CDR1 and CDR2: LGHDT and YNNKEL (reference sequence). This CDR3 spans 13 amino acids. Germline trimming cut 4 bases from V and 6 bases from J; bases unmatched to any gene: 5. DNA of the CDR3: TGTGCCAGCAGCCGATCAGGGGGAGCTGAAGCTTTCTTT. Residues: CASSRSGGAEAFF.

Details on this clonotype: This may be a read error, as it is one base from a much larger clone. The V and J genes are TRBV7-2 and TRBJ2-1; D may be TRBD2 (5 bases). From germline, CDR1 is SGHTA and CDR2 FQGNSA. V shed 11 bases and J shed 14 bases, with 22 bases lying between them. This CDR3 has 12 amino acids. CDR3 sequence: CAGSILGPSEFF. CDR3 DNA sequence: TGTGCCGGCTCAATACTAGGTCCAAGCGAGTTCTTC.

With respect to this clonotype: The junction and the germline gene differ at one end; a read error may be behind it. V is TRBV27 and J is TRBJ2-3; weak D call: TRBD2 (6 bases). Germline V gene lookup returns CDR1 MNHEY and CDR2 SMNVEV (reference sequence). The CDR3 sequence is 14 residues long. The DNA for the CDR3 is TGTGCCAGCAGTGTATCTCTAGCGAAAGATACGCAGTATTTT. This codes for CASSVSLAKDTQYF.

This clonotype was detected many times. The J gene is TRBJ2-5, the V gene TRBV7-2; D is ambiguous. Per the germline V gene, CDR1 is SGHTA and CDR2 is FQGNSA. The CDR3 consists of 13 residues. The V gene lost 3 bases and the J gene lost 5 bases, with 10 bases spanning the gap. Here the CDR3 reads CASSFRLVETQYF. The CDR3 region has the DNA TGTGCCAGCAGCTTTAGGCTAGTTGAGACCCAGTACTTC.

Only one count was recorded for this clonotype. J is TRBJ2-1 and V is TRBV12-3 or TRBV12-4; D perhaps matches TRBD2 (5 bases). The CDR3 spans 15 residues. Between the trimmed V and J ends, which lost 3 bases and 2 bases, there was a span of 11 bases. DNA of the CDR3: TGTGCCAGCAGTTTCTCGGCGGGCCCCTACAATGAGCAGTTCTTC. Its translation is CASSFSAGPYNEQFF.

In this sample, this clonotype turned up many times. The rearrangement joins TRBV2 to TRBJ2-1; 7 nucleotides agree with TRBD2. Germline CDR1 reads SNHLY; CDR2 reads FYNNEI. CDR3 length equals 13 residues. Unmatched junction bases numbered 4, after V lost 2 bases and J lost 9 bases. This CDR3 reads CASSESPGGEQFF. The CDR3 nucleotides read TGTGCCAGCAGTGAATCCCCGGGAGGTGAGCAGTTCTTC.